The rows below give T cell receptor beta chains drawn from one sample of a study of T cell responses to AZD1222 COVID-19 vaccine. Data came from immunoSEQ multiplex PCR; TCRdb stores just in-frame clones and leaves some out. Counted here are about 100,000 clones, 70% to 90% occurring once; the ten biggest clones make up approximately 3%. The material sequenced was peripheral blood, taken on day 0 of AZD1222 vaccination. These receptors all stem from an adult in good health. The CDR3 runs from the conserved cysteine through the conserved F or W. A D gene is named only where the DNA matches it firmly. Clone size is given for some rows only: seen once, a few or many times, or a class if the clone is expanded.

clone size: NA
J gene: TRBJ2-5
D gene: NA
V gene: TRBV7-9
CDR3 length: 14
CDR3 protein: CASSLDQGQETQYF
CDR3 DNA: TGTGCCAGCAGCTTAGATCAGGGACAAGAGACCCAGTACTTC

clone size: NA
J gene: TRBJ2-5
D gene: TRBD2
V gene: TRBV5-1
CDR3 length: 14
CDR3 protein: CASSRTSGGETQYF
CDR3 DNA: TGCGCCAGCAGCAGGACTAGCGGGGGGGAGACCCAGTACTTC

clone size: few
J gene: TRBJ1-6
D gene: TRBD1
V gene: TRBV4-2
CDR3 length: 17
CDR3 protein: CASSQANRGSYNSPLHF
CDR3 DNA: TGTGCCAGCAGCCAAGCGAACAGGGGATCCTATAATTCACCCCTCCACTTT

clone size: once
J gene: TRBJ2-5
D gene: NA
V gene: TRBV24-1
CDR3 length: 15
CDR3 protein: CATSSHGRGQETQYF
CDR3 DNA: TGTGCCACCAGCTCCCACGGCAGGGGCCAAGAGACCCAGTACTTC

clone size: few
J gene: TRBJ1-1
D gene: NA
V gene: TRBV19
CDR3 length: 17
CDR3 protein: CASSIGGAQGVNTEAFF
CDR3 DNA: TGTGCCAGTAGTATAGGTGGGGCCCAAGGGGTGAACACTGAAGCTTTCTTT

clone size: NA
J gene: TRBJ2-7
D gene: NA
V gene: TRBV27
CDR3 length: 12
CDR3 protein: CASRNSGREQYF
CDR3 DNA: TGTGCCAGCCGTAATTCGGGACGCGAGCAGTACTTC

clone size: NA
J gene: TRBJ2-2
D gene: TRBD2
V gene: TRBV2
CDR3 length: 18
CDR3 protein: CASSSALAGGPNTGELFF
CDR3 DNA: TGTGCCAGCAGTTCTGCTTTGGCGGGAGGGCCGAACACCGGGGAGCTGTTTTTT

clone size: few
J gene: TRBJ2-2
D gene: NA
V gene: TRBV5-4
CDR3 length: 14
CDR3 protein: CASSLVQGPGELFF
CDR3 DNA: TGTGCCAGCAGCTTGGTGCAGGGGCCCGGGGAGCTGTTTTTT

clone size: NA
J gene: TRBJ1-1
D gene: NA
V gene: TRBV2
CDR3 length: 11
CDR3 protein: CASTDKREVFF
CDR3 DNA: TGTGCCAGCACCGACAAGAGGGAGGTTTTCTTT

clone size: NA
J gene: TRBJ2-3
D gene: NA
V gene: TRBV4-1
CDR3 length: 16
CDR3 protein: CASSQEPGLGTDTQYF
CDR3 DNA: TGCGCCAGCAGCCAAGAACCGGGGTTGGGCACAGATACGCAGTATTTT

clone size: NA
J gene: TRBJ1-2
D gene: NA
V gene: TRBV4-2
CDR3 length: 16
CDR3 protein: CASSQDMGAGYYGYTF
CDR3 DNA: TGTGCCAGCAGCCAAGATATGGGGGCCGGGTACTATGGCTACACCTTC

clone size: once
J gene: TRBJ1-1
D gene: NA
V gene: TRBV2
CDR3 length: 12
CDR3 protein: CARLEEFSEAFF
CDR3 DNA: TGTGCCAGGCTCGAGGAGTTCTCTGAAGCTTTCTTT

clone size: NA
J gene: TRBJ1-5
D gene: TRBD1
V gene: TRBV9
CDR3 length: 16
CDR3 protein: CASSSGGTGKNQPQHF
CDR3 DNA: TGTGCCAGCAGTTCGGGCGGGACAGGGAAGAATCAGCCCCAGCATTTT

clone size: NA
J gene: TRBJ1-1
D gene: NA
V gene: TRBV6-1
CDR3 length: 14
CDR3 protein: CASSEVQGIPEAFF
CDR3 DNA: TGTGCCAGCAGTGAGGTTCAAGGGATCCCTGAAGCTTTCTTT

clone size: NA
J gene: TRBJ1-2
D gene: NA
V gene: TRBV15
CDR3 length: 15
CDR3 protein: CATSRDRGAPYGYTF
CDR3 DNA: TGTGCCACCAGCAGAGATCGCGGAGCCCCCTATGGCTACACCTTC

clone size: NA
J gene: TRBJ1-4
D gene: TRBD1
V gene: TRBV27
CDR3 length: 17
CDR3 protein: CATAGTGGPPRGEKLFF
CDR3 DNA: TGTGCAACGGCAGGGACAGGGGGCCCACCACGGGGCGAAAAACTGTTTTTT

clone size: NA
J gene: TRBJ1-2
D gene: TRBD1
V gene: TRBV28
CDR3 length: 14
CDR3 protein: CASSQTGGYGGYTF
CDR3 DNA: TGTGCCAGCAGCCAGACAGGGGGCTACGGTGGCTACACCTTC

clone size: NA
J gene: TRBJ1-4
D gene: NA
V gene: TRBV4-1
CDR3 length: 14
CDR3 protein: CASSHRVWDEKLFF
CDR3 DNA: TGCGCCAGCAGCCACAGGGTTTGGGATGAAAAACTGTTTTTT

clone size: NA
J gene: TRBJ2-1
D gene: NA
V gene: TRBV5-5
CDR3 length: 15
CDR3 protein: CASSYTRDLYNEQFF
CDR3 DNA: TGTGCCAGCAGTTACACCCGGGACCTGTACAATGAGCAGTTCTTC

clone size: NA
J gene: TRBJ2-1
D gene: NA
V gene: TRBV5-1
CDR3 length: 14
CDR3 protein: CASSMRQDGSEQFF
CDR3 DNA: TGTGCCAGCAGCATGCGACAGGACGGGTCGGAGCAGTTCTTC

clone size: NA
J gene: TRBJ2-1
D gene: TRBD1
V gene: TRBV27
CDR3 length: 14
CDR3 protein: CASSLQGAGNEQFF
CDR3 DNA: TGTGCCAGCAGTTTACAGGGGGCGGGGAATGAGCAGTTCTTC

clone size: NA
J gene: TRBJ1-6
D gene: NA
V gene: TRBV7-3
CDR3 length: 14
CDR3 protein: CASSLTSYNSPLHF
CDR3 DNA: TGTGCCAGCAGCTTAACGTCCTATAATTCACCCCTCCACTTT

clone size: NA
J gene: TRBJ2-1
D gene: NA
V gene: TRBV4-3
CDR3 length: 13
CDR3 protein: CASSQEPYNEQFF
CDR3 DNA: TGCGCCAGCAGCCAAGAGCCCTATAATGAGCAGTTCTTC

clone size: NA
J gene: TRBJ2-3
D gene: NA
V gene: TRBV5-5
CDR3 length: 15
CDR3 protein: CASSLPGRGTDTQYF
CDR3 DNA: TGTGCCAGCAGCTTGCCGGGAAGGGGCACAGATACGCAGTATTTT

clone size: NA
J gene: TRBJ1-2
D gene: NA
V gene: TRBV25-1
CDR3 length: 14
CDR3 protein: CASSPHGTGYGYTF
CDR3 DNA: TGTGCCAGCAGTCCCCACGGGACTGGCTATGGCTACACCTTC

clone size: once
J gene: TRBJ1-2
D gene: NA
V gene: TRBV10-1
CDR3 length: 13
CDR3 protein: CASSECRSYGYTF
CDR3 DNA: TGCGCCAGCAGTGAGTGTAGGTCGTACGGCTACACCTTC

clone size: once
J gene: TRBJ2-1
D gene: TRBD1
V gene: TRBV3-1/TRBV3-2
CDR3 length: 16
CDR3 protein: CASSQDPGQAYNEQFF
CDR3 DNA: TGTGCCAGCAGCCAAGACCCGGGACAGGCCTACAATGAGCAGTTCTTC

clone size: NA
J gene: TRBJ1-1
D gene: TRBD1
V gene: TRBV6-6
CDR3 length: 16
CDR3 protein: CASSFYIGQGDTEAFF
CDR3 DNA: TGTGCCAGCAGTTTCTACATAGGACAGGGCGATACTGAAGCTTTCTTT

clone size: NA
J gene: TRBJ1-5
D gene: NA
V gene: TRBV7-2
CDR3 length: 13
CDR3 protein: CASSPTANQPQHF
CDR3 DNA: TGTGCCAGCAGCCCGACAGCCAATCAGCCCCAGCATTTT

clone size: NA
J gene: TRBJ2-3
D gene: TRBD2
V gene: TRBV11-2
CDR3 length: 16
CDR3 protein: CASSLVGSGKTDTQYF
CDR3 DNA: TGTGCCAGCAGCTTAGTGGGTAGCGGGAAGACAGATACGCAGTATTTT

clone size: few
J gene: TRBJ1-2
D gene: NA
V gene: TRBV3-1/TRBV3-2
CDR3 length: 14
CDR3 protein: CASSQPTGNYGYTF
CDR3 DNA: TGTGCCAGCAGTCAACCGACAGGCAACTATGGCTACACCTTC

clone size: NA
J gene: TRBJ1-3
D gene: NA
V gene: TRBV19
CDR3 length: 15
CDR3 protein: CASSVDGSSGNTIYF
CDR3 DNA: TGTGCCAGTAGTGTGGACGGGAGCTCTGGAAACACCATATATTTT

clone size: NA
J gene: TRBJ2-7
D gene: NA
V gene: TRBV4-1
CDR3 length: 15
CDR3 protein: CASSQELQGSYEQYF
CDR3 DNA: TGCGCCAGCAGCCAAGAGTTACAGGGCTCCTACGAGCAGTACTTC

clone size: few
J gene: TRBJ2-5
D gene: NA
V gene: TRBV18
CDR3 length: 16
CDR3 protein: CASSPAGQRPQETQYF
CDR3 DNA: TGTGCCAGCTCGCCCGCCGGGCAGAGACCCCAAGAGACCCAGTACTTC

clone size: NA
J gene: TRBJ1-5
D gene: NA
V gene: TRBV18
CDR3 length: 14
CDR3 protein: CASSPINADQPQHF
CDR3 DNA: TGTGCCAGCTCACCTATTAATGCCGATCAGCCCCAGCATTTT

clone size: NA
J gene: TRBJ2-2
D gene: NA
V gene: TRBV5-1
CDR3 length: 13
CDR3 protein: CASSPQGAGELFF
CDR3 DNA: TGTGCCAGCAGCCCCCAGGGTGCCGGGGAGCTGTTTTTT

clone size: NA
J gene: TRBJ1-6
D gene: NA
V gene: TRBV6-6
CDR3 length: 17
CDR3 protein: CASSLGTLSSYNSPLHF
CDR3 DNA: TGTGCCAGCAGTCTGGGGACGCTGAGCTCCTATAATTCACCCCTCCACTTT

clone size: NA
J gene: TRBJ2-3
D gene: TRBD2
V gene: TRBV7-7
CDR3 length: 17
CDR3 protein: CASSRTLGAGGPDTQYF
CDR3 DNA: TGTGCTAGCAGTCGCACACTGGGAGCGGGAGGGCCAGATACGCAGTATTTT

clone size: NA
J gene: TRBJ1-2
D gene: NA
V gene: TRBV6-5
CDR3 length: 13
CDR3 protein: CAAWGGANYGYTF
CDR3 DNA: TGTGCCGCCTGGGGGGGAGCTAACTATGGCTACACCTTC

clone size: NA
J gene: TRBJ1-2
D gene: NA
V gene: TRBV6-5
CDR3 length: 15
CDR3 protein: CASTDPGTSNYGYTF
CDR3 DNA: TGTGCCAGCACCGATCCAGGAACCTCTAACTATGGCTACACCTTC

clone size: NA
J gene: TRBJ1-5
D gene: NA
V gene: TRBV6-2/TRBV6-3
CDR3 length: 14
CDR3 protein: CASSYLRNNQPQHF
CDR3 DNA: TGTGCCAGCAGTTACTTGAGAAACAATCAGCCCCAGCATTTT

clone size: NA
J gene: TRBJ2-1
D gene: TRBD2
V gene: TRBV10-3
CDR3 length: 13
CDR3 protein: CAITRGRAEEQFF
CDR3 DNA: TGTGCCATCACCCGGGGGAGGGCCGAAGAGCAGTTCTTC